This T cell receptor beta chain is drawn from a study of blood T cell repertoires in COVID-19. As for the study in general: Sites in the United States, Italy and Spain provided acute and convalescent COVID-19 samples. T cells, B-cell-depleted T cells, or PBMCs supplied cDNA or gDNA.

J lost 3 bases, V lost 4 bases, and 17 bases had no gene match. The CDR3 is 18 residues long. Germline lookup yields CDR1 KGHSH and CDR2 LQKENI. Original handling: By means of reference gene primer amplification, nucleated cell counts were estimated. Assay: immunoSEQ multiplex PCR; the TCRdb copy retains only in-frame clones and omits some. That table furnishes V, J and clone size, whereas the DNA furnished D and trimming. The table shows under 250,000 clones, with about four fifths occurring only once. The chain combines TRBV18 with TRBJ1-2; the match to TRBD1 covers 7 bases. The sequence was obtained from a man aged 25-40 years who had recovered from COVID-19. The sample comprised peripheral blood. The CDR3 region is CASSRSQTRTGDYYGYTF. In DNA, the CDR3 is TGTGCCAGCTCACGATCCCAAACGAGGACAGGAGATTACTATGGCTACACCTTC.